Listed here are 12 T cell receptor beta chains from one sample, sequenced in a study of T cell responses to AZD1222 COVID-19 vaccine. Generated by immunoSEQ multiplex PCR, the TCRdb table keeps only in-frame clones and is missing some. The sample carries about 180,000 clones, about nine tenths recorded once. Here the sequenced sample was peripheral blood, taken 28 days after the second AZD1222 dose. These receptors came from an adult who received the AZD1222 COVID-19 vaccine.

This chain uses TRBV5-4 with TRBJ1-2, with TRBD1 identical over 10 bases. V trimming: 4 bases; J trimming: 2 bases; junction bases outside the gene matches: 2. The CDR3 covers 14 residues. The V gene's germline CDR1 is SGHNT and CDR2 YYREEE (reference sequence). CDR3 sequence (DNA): TGTGCCAGCAGCATGGGACAGGGGAACTATGGCTACACCTTC. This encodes CASSMGQGNYGYTF.

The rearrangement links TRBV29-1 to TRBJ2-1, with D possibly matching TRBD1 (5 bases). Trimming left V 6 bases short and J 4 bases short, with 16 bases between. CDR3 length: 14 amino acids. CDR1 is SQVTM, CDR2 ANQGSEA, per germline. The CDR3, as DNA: TGCAGCGTACCCGCTAGGGGCCTTTACAATGAGCAGTTCTTC. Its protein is CSVPARGLYNEQFF.

The CDR3 DNA is TGTGCCAGCAGTTTACAACTCGGGGGGGACACCGGGGAGCTGTTTTTT. It translates to CASSLQLGGDTGELFF. The rearrangement joins TRBV27 to TRBJ2-2; 8 nucleotides agree with TRBD2. Unmatched junction bases numbered 5, after V lost 2 bases and J lost 3 bases. The CDR3 contains 16 residues. Germline CDR1 is MNHEY and CDR2 is SMNVEV (reference sequence).

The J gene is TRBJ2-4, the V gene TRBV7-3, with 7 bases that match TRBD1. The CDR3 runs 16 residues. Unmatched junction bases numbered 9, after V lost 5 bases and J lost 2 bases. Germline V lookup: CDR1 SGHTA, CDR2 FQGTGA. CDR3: CASSPGTDGPKNIQYF. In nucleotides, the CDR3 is TGTGCCAGCAGCCCCGGGACAGATGGACCCAAAAACATTCAGTACTTC.

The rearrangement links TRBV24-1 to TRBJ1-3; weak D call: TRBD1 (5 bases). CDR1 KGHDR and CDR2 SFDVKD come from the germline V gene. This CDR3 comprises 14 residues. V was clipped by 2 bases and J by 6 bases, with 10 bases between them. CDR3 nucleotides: TGTGCCACCAGTGATTCCCGACAGCCAAACACCATATATTTT. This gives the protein CATSDSRQPNTIYF.

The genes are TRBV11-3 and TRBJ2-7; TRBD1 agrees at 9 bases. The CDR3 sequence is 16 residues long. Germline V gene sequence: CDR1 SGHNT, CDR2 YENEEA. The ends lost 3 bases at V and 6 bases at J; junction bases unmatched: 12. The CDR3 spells CASSLVRDREFCEQYF. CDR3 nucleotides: TGTGCCAGCAGCTTGGTGAGGGACAGGGAGTTTTGCGAGCAGTACTTC.

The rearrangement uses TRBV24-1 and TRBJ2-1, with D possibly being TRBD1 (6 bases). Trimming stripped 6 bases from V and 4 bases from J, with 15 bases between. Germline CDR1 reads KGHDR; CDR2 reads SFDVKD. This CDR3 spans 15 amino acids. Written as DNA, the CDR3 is TGTGCCACCAGTCACCGGGACATGGCGTACAATGAGCAGTTCTTC. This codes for CATSHRDMAYNEQFF.

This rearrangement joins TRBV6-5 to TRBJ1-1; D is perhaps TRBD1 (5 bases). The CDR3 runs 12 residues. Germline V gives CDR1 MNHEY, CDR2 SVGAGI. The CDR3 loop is CVTGGMNTEAFF. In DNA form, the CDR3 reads TGTGTTACCGGGGGTATGAACACTGAAGCTTTCTTT.

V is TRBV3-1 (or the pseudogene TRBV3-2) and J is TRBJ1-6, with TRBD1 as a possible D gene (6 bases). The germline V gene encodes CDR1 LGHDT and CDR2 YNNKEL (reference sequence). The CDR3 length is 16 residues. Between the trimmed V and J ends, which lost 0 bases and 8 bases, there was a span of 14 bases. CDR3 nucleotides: TGTGCCAGCAGCCAAGAAGCGGGACATCGAGATTCACCCCTCCACTTT. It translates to CASSQEAGHRDSPLHF.

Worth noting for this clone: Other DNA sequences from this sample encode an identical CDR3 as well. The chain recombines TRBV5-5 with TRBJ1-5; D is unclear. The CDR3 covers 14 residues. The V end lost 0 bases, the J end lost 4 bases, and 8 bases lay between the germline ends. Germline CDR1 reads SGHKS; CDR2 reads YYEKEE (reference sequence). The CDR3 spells CASSLAVGNQPQHF. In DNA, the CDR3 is TGTGCCAGCAGCTTGGCGGTGGGGAATCAGCCCCAGCATTTT.

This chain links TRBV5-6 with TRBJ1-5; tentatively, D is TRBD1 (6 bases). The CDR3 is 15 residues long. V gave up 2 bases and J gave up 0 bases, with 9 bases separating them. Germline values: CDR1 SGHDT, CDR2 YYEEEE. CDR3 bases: TGTGCCAGCAGCTTTCAGGGGAATAGCAATCAGCCCCAGCATTTT. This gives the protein CASSFQGNSNQPQHF.

The CDR3 nucleotides read TGTGCCAGCAGCGACCCCTGGGACGGTTCCTTATCACCCCTCCACTTT. It specifies CASSDPWDGSLSPLHF. J is TRBJ1-6 and V is TRBV7-9; tentatively, D is TRBD1 (5 bases). CDR3 length: 16 residues. CDR1 and CDR2 from the germline V gene are SEHNR and FQNEAQ (reference sequence). The V end lost 5 bases, the J end lost 10 bases, and 21 bases lay between the germline ends. Using reference TRBV7-9 and TRBJ1-6 for the parts outside the CDR3, the full variable domain is DTGVSQNPRHKITKRGQNVTFRCDPISEHNRLYWYRQTLGQGPEFLTYFQNEAQLEKSRLLSDRFSAERPKGSFSTLEIQRTEQGDSAMYLCASSDPWDGSLSPLHFGNGTRLTVT.